The entry below gives a single TCR beta chain sequence along with its context. Its antigen remains unknown. Vbeta (60) and Jbeta (13) primers were used in the PCR. TCRdb keeps only in-frame clones here, not all; method: immunoSEQ multiplex PCR. The sample shows 110,000 to 150,000 clones, about 81% of them seen only once. The data are from a study of cytomegalovirus exposure and HLA in healthy donors. Study outcomes and limitations: Common viral pathogens (according to a later analysis) appeared linked to several of the most significant clusters. Being indistinguishable, some V segments were excluded, TRBV6-2 and TRBV6-3 among them.

Germline V gives CDR1 SGHDT, CDR2 YYEEEE. The CDR3 has 15 residues. V was pared by 1 base and J by 9 bases, with 12 bases of the junction left unmatched. Sequences were obtained from PBMCs. The rearrangement uses TRBV5-6 and TRBJ2-7, with 8 nucleotides matching TRBD2. The source is a man aged 25-45 years in good health and CMV-seronegative. The DNA for the CDR3 is TGTGCCAGCAGCTTGCCTGGCAGTAGCGGGAAGGGGCAGTACTTC. This encodes CASSLPGSSGKGQYF.